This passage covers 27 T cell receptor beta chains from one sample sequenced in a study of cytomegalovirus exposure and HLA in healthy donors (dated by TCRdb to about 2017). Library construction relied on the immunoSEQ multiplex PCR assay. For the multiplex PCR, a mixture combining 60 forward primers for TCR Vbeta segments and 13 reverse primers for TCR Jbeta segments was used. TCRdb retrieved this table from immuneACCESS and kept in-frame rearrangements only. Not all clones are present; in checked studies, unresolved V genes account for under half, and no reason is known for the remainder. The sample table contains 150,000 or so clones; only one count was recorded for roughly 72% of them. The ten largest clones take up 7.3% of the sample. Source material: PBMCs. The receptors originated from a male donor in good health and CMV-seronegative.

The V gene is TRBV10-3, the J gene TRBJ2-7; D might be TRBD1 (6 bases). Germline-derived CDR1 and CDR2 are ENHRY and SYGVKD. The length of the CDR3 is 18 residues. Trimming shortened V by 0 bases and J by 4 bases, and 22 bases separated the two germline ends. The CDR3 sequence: CAISESSETWGPTYEQYF. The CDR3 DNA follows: TGTGCCATCAGTGAGTCAAGTGAAACGTGGGGGCCCACTTACGAGCAGTACTTC.

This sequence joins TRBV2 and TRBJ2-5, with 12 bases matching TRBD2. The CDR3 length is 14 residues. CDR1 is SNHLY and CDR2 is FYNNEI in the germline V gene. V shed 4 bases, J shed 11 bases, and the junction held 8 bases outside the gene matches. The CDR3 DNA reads TGTGCCAGCAGTGGCCTAGCGGGAGGGAGAGAGCAGTACTTC. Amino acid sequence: CASSGLAGGREQYF.

CDR3 sequence (DNA): TGTGCCAGCAGCACCGTAGGAACCGGGACAGACGGCTACGAGCAGTACTTC. Protein product: CASSTVGTGTDGYEQYF. The rearrangement joins TRBV7-2 to TRBJ2-7; 7 nucleotides agree with TRBD1. Germline V gene lookup returns CDR1 SGHTA and CDR2 FQGNSA. CDR3 length equals 17 residues. With 5 bases clipped from V and 3 bases from J, the junction kept 16 bases outside the gene matches.

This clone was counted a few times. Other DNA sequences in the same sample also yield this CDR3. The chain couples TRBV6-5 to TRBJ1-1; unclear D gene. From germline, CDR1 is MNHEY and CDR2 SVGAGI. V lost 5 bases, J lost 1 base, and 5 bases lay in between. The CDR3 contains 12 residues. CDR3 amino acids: CASSTGNTEAFF. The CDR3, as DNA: TGTGCCAGCAGTACCGGGAACACTGAAGCTTTCTTT.

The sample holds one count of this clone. CDR3 DNA sequence: TGTGCCAGCAGTCCTAAGACTCGACGAGGCTACACCTTC. Its translation: CASSPKTRRGYTF. This chain links TRBV28 with TRBJ1-2; D unclear. Germline V lookup: CDR1 MDHEN, CDR2 SYDVKM. CDR3 size: 13 residues. Trimming cost V 5 bases and J 8 bases, with 15 bases left between them.

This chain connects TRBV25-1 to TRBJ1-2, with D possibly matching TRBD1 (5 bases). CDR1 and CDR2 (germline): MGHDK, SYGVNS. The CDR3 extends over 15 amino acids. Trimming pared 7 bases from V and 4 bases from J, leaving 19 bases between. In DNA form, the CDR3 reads TGTGCCAGCACCCAGGGAGGGGCCCTGGCCTATGGCTACACCTTC. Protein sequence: CASTQGGALAYGYTF.

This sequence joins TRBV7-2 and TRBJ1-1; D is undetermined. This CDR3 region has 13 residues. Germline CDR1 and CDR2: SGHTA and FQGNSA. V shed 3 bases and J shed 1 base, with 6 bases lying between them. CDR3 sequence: CASSFAGNTEAFF. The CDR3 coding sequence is TGTGCCAGCAGCTTCGCAGGGAACACTGAAGCTTTCTTT.

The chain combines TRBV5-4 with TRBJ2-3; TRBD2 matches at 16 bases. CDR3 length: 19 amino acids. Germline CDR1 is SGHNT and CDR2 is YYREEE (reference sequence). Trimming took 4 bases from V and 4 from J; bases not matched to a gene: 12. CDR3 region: CASSPEGTSGGVRPDTQYF. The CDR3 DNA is TGTGCCAGCAGCCCGGAGGGGACTAGCGGGGGGGTAAGACCAGATACGCAGTATTTT.

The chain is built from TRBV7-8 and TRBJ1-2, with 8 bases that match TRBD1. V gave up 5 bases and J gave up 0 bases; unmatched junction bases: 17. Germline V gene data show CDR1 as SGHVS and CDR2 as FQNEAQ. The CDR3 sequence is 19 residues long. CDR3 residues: CASSPTMVRQGTTNYGYTF. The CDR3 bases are TGTGCCAGCAGCCCCACCATGGTCAGACAGGGGACGACTAACTATGGCTACACCTTC.

CDR3 sequence (DNA): TGTGCCAGCAGCTTATATGCAGGAGAGACCCAGTACTTC. The encoded protein is CASSLYAGETQYF. The V and J genes are TRBV11-3 and TRBJ2-5, with unresolved D. V was clipped by 2 bases and J by 4 bases, with 8 bases between them. Germline V lookup: CDR1 SGHNT, CDR2 YENEEA. This CDR3 spans 13 amino acids.

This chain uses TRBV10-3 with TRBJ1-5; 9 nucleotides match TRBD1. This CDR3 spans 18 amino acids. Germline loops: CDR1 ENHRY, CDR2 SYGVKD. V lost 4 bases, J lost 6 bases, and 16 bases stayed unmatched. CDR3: CAISGEGTGPVWGQPQHF. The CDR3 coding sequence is TGTGCCATCAGTGGGGAGGGGACAGGGCCAGTCTGGGGTCAGCCCCAGCATTTT.

The CDR3, as DNA: TGTGCCAGCAGCCCCATGATAGGCGGATATCAGCCCCAGCATTTT. Translated: CASSPMIGGYQPQHF. The V call is TRBV7-6, the J call TRBJ1-5; D is unclear. With 5 bases removed from V and 5 bases from J, the gap between germline ends came to 16 bases. Germline CDR1 SGHVS, CDR2 FNYEAQ. The CDR3 covers 15 residues.

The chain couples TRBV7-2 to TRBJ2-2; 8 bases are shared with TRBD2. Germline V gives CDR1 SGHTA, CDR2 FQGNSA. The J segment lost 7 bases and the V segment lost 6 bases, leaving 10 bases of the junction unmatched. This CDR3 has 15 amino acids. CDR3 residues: CASSPSPAGGGELFF. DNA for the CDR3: TGTGCCAGCAGTCCCAGCCCGGCGGGGGGCGGGGAGCTGTTTTTT.

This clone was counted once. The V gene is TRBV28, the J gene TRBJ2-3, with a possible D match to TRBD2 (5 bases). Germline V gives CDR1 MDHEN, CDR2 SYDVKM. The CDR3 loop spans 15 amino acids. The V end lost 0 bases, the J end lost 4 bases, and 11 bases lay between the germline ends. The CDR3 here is CASSLWGSSADTQYF. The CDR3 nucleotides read TGTGCCAGCAGTTTATGGGGGAGTAGTGCAGATACGCAGTATTTT.

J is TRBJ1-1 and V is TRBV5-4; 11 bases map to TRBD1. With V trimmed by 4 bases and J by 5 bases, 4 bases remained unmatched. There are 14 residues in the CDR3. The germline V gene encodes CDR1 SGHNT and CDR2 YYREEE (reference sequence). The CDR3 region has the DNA TGTGCCAGCAGCCTAGGACAGGGGGCTACTGAAGCTTTCTTT. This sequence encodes CASSLGQGATEAFF.

The CDR3 DNA reads TGTGCCAGCAGTTACTCAGCAGGGGAAGACTTAGGCTACACCTTC. It is translated as CASSYSAGEDLGYTF. The chain employs TRBV6-5 and TRBJ1-2; D possibly corresponds to TRBD1 (6 bases). This CDR3 comprises 15 residues. V lost 0 bases to trimming and J lost 8 bases, with 16 bases between them. Germline CDR1 MNHEY, CDR2 SVGAGI.

CDR3 sequence (DNA): TGTGCCAGCAGCGTAGGCAGGGGGTTCCACGAGCAGTACTTC. This gives the protein CASSVGRGFHEQYF. The chain has TRBV9 and TRBJ2-7, with 7 nucleotides matching TRBD1. Germline lookup yields CDR1 SGDLS and CDR2 YYNGEE. This CDR3 spans 14 amino acids. Trimming cost V 0 bases and J 5 bases; bases outside gene matches: 5.

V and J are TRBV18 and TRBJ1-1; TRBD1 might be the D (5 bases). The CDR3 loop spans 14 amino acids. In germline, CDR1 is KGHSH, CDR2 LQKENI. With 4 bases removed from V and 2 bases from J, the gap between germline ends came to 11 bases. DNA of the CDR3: TGTGCCAGCTCACAAGAGACAGTAAACACTGAAGCTTTCTTT. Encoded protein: CASSQETVNTEAFF.

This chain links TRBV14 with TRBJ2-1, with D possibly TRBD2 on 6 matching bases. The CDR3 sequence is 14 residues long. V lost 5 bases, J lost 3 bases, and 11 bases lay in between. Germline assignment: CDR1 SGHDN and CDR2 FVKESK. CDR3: CASSLGLVYNEQFF. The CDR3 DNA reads TGTGCCAGCAGCTTGGGACTTGTCTACAATGAGCAGTTCTTC.

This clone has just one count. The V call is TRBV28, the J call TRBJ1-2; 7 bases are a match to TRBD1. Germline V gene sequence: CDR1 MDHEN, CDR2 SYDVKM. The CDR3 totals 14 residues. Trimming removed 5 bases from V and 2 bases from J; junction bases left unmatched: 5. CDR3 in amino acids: CASSPWGQNYGYTF. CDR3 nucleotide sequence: TGTGCCAGCAGTCCCTGGGGACAGAACTATGGCTACACCTTC.

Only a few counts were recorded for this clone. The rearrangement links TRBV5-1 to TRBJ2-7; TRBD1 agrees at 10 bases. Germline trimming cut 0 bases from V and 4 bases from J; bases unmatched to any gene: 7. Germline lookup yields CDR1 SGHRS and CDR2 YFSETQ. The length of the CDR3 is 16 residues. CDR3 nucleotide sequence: TGCGCCAGCAGCTTGGGGGGGACAGGGGTAGTGTACGAGCAGTACTTC. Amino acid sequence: CASSLGGTGVVYEQYF.

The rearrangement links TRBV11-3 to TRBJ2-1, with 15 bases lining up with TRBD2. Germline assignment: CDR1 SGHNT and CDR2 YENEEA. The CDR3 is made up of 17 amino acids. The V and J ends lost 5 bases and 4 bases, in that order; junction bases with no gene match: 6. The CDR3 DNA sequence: TGTGCCAGCAGCCCCGGACTAGCGGGAGGGCCTTACAATGAGCAGTTCTTC. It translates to CASSPGLAGGPYNEQFF. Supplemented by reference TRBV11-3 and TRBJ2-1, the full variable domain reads EAGVVQSPRYKIIEKKQPVAFWCNPISGHNTLYWYLQNLGQGPELLIRYENEEAVDDSQLPKDRFSAERLKGVDSTLKIQPAELGDSAVYLCASSPGLAGGPYNEQFFGPGTRLTVL.

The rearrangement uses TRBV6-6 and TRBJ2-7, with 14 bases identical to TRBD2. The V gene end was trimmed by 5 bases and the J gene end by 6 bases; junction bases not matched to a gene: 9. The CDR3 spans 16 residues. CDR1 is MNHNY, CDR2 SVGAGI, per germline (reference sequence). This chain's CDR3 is CASSPTSGREASEQYF. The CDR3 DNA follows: TGTGCCAGCAGTCCGACTAGCGGGAGGGAAGCGTCCGAGCAGTACTTC.

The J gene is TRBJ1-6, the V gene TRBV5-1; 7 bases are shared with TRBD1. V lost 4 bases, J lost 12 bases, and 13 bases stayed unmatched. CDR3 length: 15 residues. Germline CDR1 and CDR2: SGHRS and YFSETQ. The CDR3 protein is CASSPSGTDFRPLHF. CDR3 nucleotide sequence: TGCGCCAGCAGCCCCTCCGGGACAGATTTTCGACCCCTCCACTTT.

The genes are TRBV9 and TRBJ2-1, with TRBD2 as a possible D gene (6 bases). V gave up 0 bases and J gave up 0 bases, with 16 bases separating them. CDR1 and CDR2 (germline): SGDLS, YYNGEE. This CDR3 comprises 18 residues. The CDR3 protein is CASSVAGGAESSYNEQFF. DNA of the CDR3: TGTGCCAGCAGCGTAGCCGGCGGGGCCGAGAGCTCCTACAATGAGCAGTTCTTC. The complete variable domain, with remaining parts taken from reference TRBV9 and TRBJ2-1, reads DSGVTQTPKHLITATGQRVTLRCSPRSGDLSVYWYQQSLDQGLQFLIQYYNGEERAKGNILERFSAQQFPDLHSELNLSSLELGDSALYFCASSVAGGAESSYNEQFFGPGTRLTVL.

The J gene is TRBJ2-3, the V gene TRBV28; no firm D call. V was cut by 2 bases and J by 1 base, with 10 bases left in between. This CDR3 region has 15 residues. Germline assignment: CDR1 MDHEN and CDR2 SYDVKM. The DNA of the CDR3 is TGTGCCAGCAGTTTACGTGGCTCAGGCACAGATACGCAGTATTTT. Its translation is CASSLRGSGTDTQYF.

CDR3 in DNA: TGTGCCAGCAGCTTAGGTCTAGCCTCGAACACTGAAGCTTTCTTT. Translating it yields CASSLGLASNTEAFF. The chain carries TRBV7-2 and TRBJ1-1; D unresolved. V was shortened by 1 base and J by 1 base, with 10 bases between the two germline ends. The length of the CDR3 is 15 residues. The germline CDR1 and CDR2 sequences are SGHTA and FQGNSA. The complete variable domain, with remaining parts taken from reference TRBV7-2 and TRBJ1-1, reads GAGVSQSPSNKVTEKGKDVELRCDPISGHTALYWYRQSLGQGLEFLIYFQGNSAPDKSGLPSDRFSAERTGGSVSTLTIQRTQQEDSAVYLCASSLGLASNTEAFFGQGTRLTVV.